This T cell receptor (beta chain) was documented in a study of blood T cell repertoires in COVID-19. About the research overall: Nucleic acid was either cDNA or gDNA, and it came from T cells, B-cell-depleted T cells, or PBMCs.

Worth noting for this clone: This sample includes further DNA sequences coding for the same CDR3.

Authors' methods: Reference gene primer amplification gave estimated nucleated cell counts. Produced via immunoSEQ multiplex PCR; TCRdb's table is partial and in-frame only. The D gene and trimming were derived from the DNA, and the V and J assignments and clone size from that table. The sample carries some 70,000 clones, about nine tenths recorded once. Followed longitudinally, the Seattle patients had been enrolled during active infection. Sequenced input: peripheral blood. This clonotype was obtained from a woman between 55 and 75 years old with COVID-19, enrolled during active disease.

The CDR3: CASSVGQGYGYTF. The CDR3 coding sequence is TGTGCCAGCAGCGTAGGGCAGGGCTATGGCTACACCTTC. The rearrangement joins TRBV9 to TRBJ1-2, with TRBD1 as a possible D gene (5 bases). The CDR3 has 13 amino acids. The germline V and J ends were trimmed by 0 bases and 4 bases, with 7 bases remaining between them. Germline V lookup: CDR1 SGDLS, CDR2 YYNGEE.